This T cell receptor beta chain comes out of a study of blood T cell repertoires in COVID-19. Study in general: Both acute and convalescent COVID-19 samples were obtained from the United States, Italy and Spain.

Authors' analysis steps: Amplified reference gene primers provided the basis for estimating nucleated cell counts. The assay was immunoSEQ multiplex PCR, and TCRdb's table has in-frame clones only and misses some. V and J calls and clone size are given by that table; D and trimming were obtained from the DNA. The sample records tens of thousands of clones, about nine tenths being singletons. Germline V CDR1 and CDR2: SGHTA, FQGTGA. This CDR3 is 14 amino acids long. V lost 5 bases and J lost 4; bases outside the gene matches: 7. The TCR was taken from a woman aged 50 to 60 in a cohort sampled during active COVID-19. Sequences were obtained from peripheral blood. The chain joins TRBV7-3 to TRBJ2-5; 7 bases line up with TRBD2. CDR3 loop: CASSPRGGGETQYF. The CDR3 DNA reads TGTGCCAGCAGCCCCCGCGGCGGGGGAGAGACCCAGTACTTC. The whole variable domain, remainder taken from reference TRBV7-3 and TRBJ2-5, is GAGVSQTPSNKVTEKGKYVELRCDPISGHTALYWYRQSLGQGPEFLIYFQGTGAADDSGLPNDRFFAVRPEGSVSTLKIQRTERGDSAVYLCASSPRGGGETQYFGPGTRLLVL.